Reported below is one T cell receptor beta chain. Germline CDR1 and CDR2: SGHTA and FQGNSA. The V and J ends lost 0 bases and 2 bases respectively, with 13 bases between them. The CDR3 extends over 16 amino acids. Authors' data handling: Researchers report that nucleated cell counts were estimated from reference gene primer amplification. The method was immunoSEQ multiplex PCR; TCRdb's version includes in-frame clones alone and lacks a portion of them. V and J calls plus clone size are reproduced from that table; the DNA served to infer D and trimming. The data show about 170,000 clones, with 80% to 90% seen just once and roughly 18% held by the top ten. The data were obtained in a study of blood T cell repertoires in COVID-19. Across the study: PBMCs, B-cell-depleted T cells, or T cells provided the cDNA or gDNA that made up the material.

Sequencing used peripheral blood. The TCR sequence derives from a woman between 70 and 85 years old who had recovered from COVID-19. The V gene is TRBV7-2, the J gene TRBJ1-2, with no clear D. This CDR3 is CASSLAIGEGNYGYTF. As DNA, the CDR3 is TGTGCCAGCAGCTTAGCGATTGGGGAGGGAAACTATGGCTACACCTTC.